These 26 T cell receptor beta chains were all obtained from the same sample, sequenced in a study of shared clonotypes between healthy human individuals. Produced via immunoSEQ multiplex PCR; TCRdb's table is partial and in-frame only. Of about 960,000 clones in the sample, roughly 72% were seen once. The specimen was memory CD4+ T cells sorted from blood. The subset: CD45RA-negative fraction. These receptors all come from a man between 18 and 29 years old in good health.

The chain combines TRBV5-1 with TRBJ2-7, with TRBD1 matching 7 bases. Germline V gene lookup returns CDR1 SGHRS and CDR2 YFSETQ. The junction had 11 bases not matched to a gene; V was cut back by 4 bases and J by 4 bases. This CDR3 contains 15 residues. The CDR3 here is CASSATGQSIYEQYF. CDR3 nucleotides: TGCGCCAGCAGCGCGACGGGACAGTCGATATACGAGCAGTACTTC.

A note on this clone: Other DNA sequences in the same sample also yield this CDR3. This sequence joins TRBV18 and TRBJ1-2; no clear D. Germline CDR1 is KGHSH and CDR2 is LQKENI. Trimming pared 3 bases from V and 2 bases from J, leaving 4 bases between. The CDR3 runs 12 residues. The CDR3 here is CASSPDNYGYTF. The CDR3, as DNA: TGTGCCAGCTCACCGGACAACTATGGCTACACCTTC.

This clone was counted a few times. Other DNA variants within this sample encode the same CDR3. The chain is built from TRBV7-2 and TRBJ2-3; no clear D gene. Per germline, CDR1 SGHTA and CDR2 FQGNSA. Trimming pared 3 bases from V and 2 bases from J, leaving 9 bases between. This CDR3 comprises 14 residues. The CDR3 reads CASSFPGSTDTQYF. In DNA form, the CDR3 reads TGTGCCAGCAGCTTCCCCGGGTCCACAGATACGCAGTATTTT.

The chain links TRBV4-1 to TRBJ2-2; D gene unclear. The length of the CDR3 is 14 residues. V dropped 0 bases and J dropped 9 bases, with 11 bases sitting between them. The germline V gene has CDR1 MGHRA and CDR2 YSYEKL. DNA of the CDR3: TGCGCCAGCAGCCAAGATAGGGCCATATGGGAGCTGTTTTTT. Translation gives CASSQDRAIWELFF.

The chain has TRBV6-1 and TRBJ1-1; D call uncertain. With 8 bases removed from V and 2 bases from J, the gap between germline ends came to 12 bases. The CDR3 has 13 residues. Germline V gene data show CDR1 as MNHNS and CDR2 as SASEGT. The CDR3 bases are TGTGCCAGCCCCGTGGGCCATAACACTGAAGCTTTCTTT. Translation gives CASPVGHNTEAFF.

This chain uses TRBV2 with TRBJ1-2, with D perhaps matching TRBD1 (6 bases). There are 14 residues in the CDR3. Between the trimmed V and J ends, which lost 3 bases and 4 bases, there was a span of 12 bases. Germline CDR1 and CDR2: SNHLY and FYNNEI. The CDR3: CASSDPGTPYGYTF. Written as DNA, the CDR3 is TGTGCCAGCAGTGACCCCGGGACACCCTATGGCTACACCTTC.

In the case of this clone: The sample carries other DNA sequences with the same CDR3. CDR3 region: CSASGVGYTF. In DNA, the CDR3 is TGCAGTGCCTCCGGGGTTGGCTACACCTTC. The chain uses TRBV20-1 and TRBJ1-2, with D unclear. Germline CDR1 DFQATT, CDR2 SNEGSKA (reference sequence). With 6 bases removed from V and 7 bases from J, the gap between germline ends came to 9 bases. The CDR3 is 10 residues long.

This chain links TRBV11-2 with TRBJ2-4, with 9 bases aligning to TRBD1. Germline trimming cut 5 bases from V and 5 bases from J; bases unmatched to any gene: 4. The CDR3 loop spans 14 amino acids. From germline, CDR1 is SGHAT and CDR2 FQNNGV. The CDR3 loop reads CASSKTGGENIQYF. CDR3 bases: TGTGCCAGCAGCAAGACAGGGGGGGAAAACATTCAGTACTTC.

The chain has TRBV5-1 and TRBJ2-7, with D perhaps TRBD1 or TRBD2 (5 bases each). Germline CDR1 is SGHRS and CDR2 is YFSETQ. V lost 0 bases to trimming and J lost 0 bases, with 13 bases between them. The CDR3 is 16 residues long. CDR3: CASSLDGTGLSYEQYF. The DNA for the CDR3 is TGCGCCAGCAGCTTGGACGGGACCGGCCTCTCCTACGAGCAGTACTTC.

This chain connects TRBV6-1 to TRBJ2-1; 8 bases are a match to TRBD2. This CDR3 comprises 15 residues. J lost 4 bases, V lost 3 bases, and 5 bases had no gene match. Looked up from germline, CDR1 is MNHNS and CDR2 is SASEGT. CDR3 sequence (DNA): TGTGCCAGCAGTGAGTTCAGCGGGGGATACAATGAGCAGTTCTTC. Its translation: CASSEFSGGYNEQFF.

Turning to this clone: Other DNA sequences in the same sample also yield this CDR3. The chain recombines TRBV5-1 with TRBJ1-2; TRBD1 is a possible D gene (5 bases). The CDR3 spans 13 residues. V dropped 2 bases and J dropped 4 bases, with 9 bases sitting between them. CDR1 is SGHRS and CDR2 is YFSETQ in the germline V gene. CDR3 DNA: TGCGCCAGCAGCTTAGACAGTACCTATGGCTACACCTTC. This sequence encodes CASSLDSTYGYTF.

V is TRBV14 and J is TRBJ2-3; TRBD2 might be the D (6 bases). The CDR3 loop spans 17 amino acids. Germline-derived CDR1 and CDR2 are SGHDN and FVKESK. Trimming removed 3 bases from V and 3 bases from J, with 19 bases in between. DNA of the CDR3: TGTGCCAGCAGCCAGGTCAATTGGCGGGAAGGGACAGATACGCAGTATTTT. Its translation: CASSQVNWREGTDTQYF.

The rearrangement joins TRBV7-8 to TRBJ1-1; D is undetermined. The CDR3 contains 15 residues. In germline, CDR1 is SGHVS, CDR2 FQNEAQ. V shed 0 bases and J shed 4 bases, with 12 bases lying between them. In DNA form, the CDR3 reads TGTGCCAGCAGCTTAGCCTCTTCCGTGGGCACTGAAGCTTTCTTT. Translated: CASSLASSVGTEAFF. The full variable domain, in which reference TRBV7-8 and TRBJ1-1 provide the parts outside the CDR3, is GAGVSQSPRYKVAKRGQDVALRCDPISGHVSLFWYQQALGQGPEFLTYFQNEAQLDKSGLPSDRFFAERPEGSVSTLKIQRTQQEDSAVYLCASSLASSVGTEAFFGQGTRLTVV.

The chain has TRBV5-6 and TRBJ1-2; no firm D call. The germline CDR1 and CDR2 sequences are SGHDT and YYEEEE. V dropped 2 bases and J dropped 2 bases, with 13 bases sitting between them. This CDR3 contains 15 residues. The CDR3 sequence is CASSFFTYGNYGYTF. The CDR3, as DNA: TGTGCCAGCAGCTTTTTTACCTACGGGAACTATGGCTACACCTTC.

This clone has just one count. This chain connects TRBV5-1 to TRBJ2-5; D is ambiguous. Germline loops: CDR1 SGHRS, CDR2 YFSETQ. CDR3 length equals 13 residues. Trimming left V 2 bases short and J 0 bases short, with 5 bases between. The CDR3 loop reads CASSFWDQETQYF. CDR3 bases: TGCGCCAGCAGCTTCTGGGACCAAGAGACCCAGTACTTC.

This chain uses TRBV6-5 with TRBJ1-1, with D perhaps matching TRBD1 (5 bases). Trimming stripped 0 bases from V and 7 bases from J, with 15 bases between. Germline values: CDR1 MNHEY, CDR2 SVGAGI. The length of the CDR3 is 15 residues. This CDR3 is CASSYSGGKGFEAFF. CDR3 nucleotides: TGTGCCAGCAGTTACTCTGGGGGGAAGGGTTTTGAAGCTTTCTTT.

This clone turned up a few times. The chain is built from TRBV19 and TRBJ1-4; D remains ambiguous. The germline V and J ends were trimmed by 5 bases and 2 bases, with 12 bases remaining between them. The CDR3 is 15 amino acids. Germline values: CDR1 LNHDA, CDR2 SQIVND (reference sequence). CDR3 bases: TGTGCCAGTAGTTTAGCGGTGGGGACTAATGAAAAACTGTTTTTT. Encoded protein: CASSLAVGTNEKLFF.

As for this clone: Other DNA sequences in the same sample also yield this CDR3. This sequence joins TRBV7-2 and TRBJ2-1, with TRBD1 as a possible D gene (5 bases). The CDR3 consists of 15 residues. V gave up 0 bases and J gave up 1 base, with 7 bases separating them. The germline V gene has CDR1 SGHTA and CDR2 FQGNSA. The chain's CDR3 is CASSLAPGSYNEQFF. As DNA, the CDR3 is TGTGCCAGCAGCTTAGCCCCAGGGTCCTACAATGAGCAGTTCTTC.

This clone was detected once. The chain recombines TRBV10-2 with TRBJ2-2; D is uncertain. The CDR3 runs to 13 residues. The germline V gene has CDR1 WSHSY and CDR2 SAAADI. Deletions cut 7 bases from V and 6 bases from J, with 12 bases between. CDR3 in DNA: TGCGCCAGCACGGATTTCGGGCCCGGGGAGCTGTTTTTT. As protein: CASTDFGPGELFF.

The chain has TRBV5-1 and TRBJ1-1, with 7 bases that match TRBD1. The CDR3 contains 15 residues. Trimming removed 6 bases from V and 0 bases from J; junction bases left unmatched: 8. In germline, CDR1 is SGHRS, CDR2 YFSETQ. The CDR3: CASNYMDRMNTEAFF. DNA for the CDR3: TGCGCCAGCAACTATATGGACAGGATGAACACTGAAGCTTTCTTT.

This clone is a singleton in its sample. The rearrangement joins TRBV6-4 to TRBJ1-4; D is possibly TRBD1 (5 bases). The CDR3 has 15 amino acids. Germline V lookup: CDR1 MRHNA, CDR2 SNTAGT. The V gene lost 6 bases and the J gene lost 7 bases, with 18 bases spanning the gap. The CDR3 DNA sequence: TGTGCCAGCAGCCGGGACGCCGCCGACGGTGAAAAACTGTTTTTT. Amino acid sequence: CASSRDAADGEKLFF.

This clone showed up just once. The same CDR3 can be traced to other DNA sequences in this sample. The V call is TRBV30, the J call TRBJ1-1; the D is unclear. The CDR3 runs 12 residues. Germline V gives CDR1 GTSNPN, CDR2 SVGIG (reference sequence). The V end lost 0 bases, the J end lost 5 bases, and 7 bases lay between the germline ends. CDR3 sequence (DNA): TGTGCCTGGAGTGTTGAGAGGACTGAAGCTTTCTTT. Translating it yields CAWSVERTEAFF.

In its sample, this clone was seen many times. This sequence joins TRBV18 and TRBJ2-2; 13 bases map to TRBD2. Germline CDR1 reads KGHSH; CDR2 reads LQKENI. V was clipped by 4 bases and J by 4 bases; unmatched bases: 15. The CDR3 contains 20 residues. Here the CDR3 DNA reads TGTGCCAGCTCACGGGACAGCCCTACTAGCGGGAGGGCCCTCACCGGGGAGCTGTTTTTT. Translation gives CASSRDSPTSGRALTGELFF.

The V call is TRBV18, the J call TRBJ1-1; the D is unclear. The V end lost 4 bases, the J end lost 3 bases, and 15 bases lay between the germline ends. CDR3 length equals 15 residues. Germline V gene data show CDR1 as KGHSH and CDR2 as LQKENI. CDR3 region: CASSQSRRVDTEAFF. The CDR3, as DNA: TGTGCCAGCTCACAATCTCGGAGGGTAGACACTGAAGCTTTCTTT.

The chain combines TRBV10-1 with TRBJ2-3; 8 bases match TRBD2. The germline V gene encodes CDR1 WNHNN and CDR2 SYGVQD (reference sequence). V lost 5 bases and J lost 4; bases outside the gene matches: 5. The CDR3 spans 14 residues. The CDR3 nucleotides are TGCGCCAGCAGTCATAGCGGGGCCGCAGATACGCAGTATTTT. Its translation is CASSHSGAADTQYF.

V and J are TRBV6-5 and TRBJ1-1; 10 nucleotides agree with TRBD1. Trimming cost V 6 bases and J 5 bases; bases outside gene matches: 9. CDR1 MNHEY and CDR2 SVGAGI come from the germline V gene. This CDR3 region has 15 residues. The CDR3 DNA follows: TGTGCCAGCAGGAACCCGACAGGGGGCAAGACTGAAGCTTTCTTT. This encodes CASRNPTGGKTEAFF.